Listed below are T cell receptor beta chains from one sample, sequenced in a study of memory CD4+ T cells and cytomegalovirus serostatus. TCRdb's copy holds only in-frame clones and misses some; the assay was immunoSEQ multiplex PCR. There are tens of thousands of clones in the sample; over 70% occur only once, and roughly 3% lies in the top ten. The sample comprised memory CD4+ T cells from blood. These receptor sequences come from an adult in good health and CMV-seropositive. The CDR3 runs from the conserved cysteine through the conserved F or W. D genes are given only for firm matches. Some rows mark clone size as missing; the rest say once, few, many or name a class of expanded clone.

D gene: -; clone size: -; V gene: TRBV13; J gene: TRBJ2-1; CDR3 protein: CASSGVGLGYNEQFF; CDR3 DNA: TGTGCCAGCAGCGGTGTGGGACTGGGGTACAATGAGCAGTTCTTC
D gene: TRBD1; clone size: -; V gene: TRBV11-3; J gene: TRBJ1-1; CDR3 protein: CASSYGTGTAFF; CDR3 DNA: TGTGCCAGCAGTTATGGGACAGGGACGGCTTTCTTT
D gene: TRBD1; clone size: few; V gene: TRBV11-3; J gene: TRBJ1-1; CDR3 protein: CASSLTGGEAFF; CDR3 DNA: TGTGCCAGCAGCCTGACAGGGGGTGAAGCTTTCTTT
D gene: TRBD1; clone size: -; V gene: TRBV5-4; J gene: TRBJ2-1; CDR3 protein: CASSPPPGQFNEQFF; CDR3 DNA: TGTGCCAGCAGCCCGCCCCCGGGACAGTTCAATGAGCAGTTCTTC
D gene: -; clone size: -; V gene: TRBV15; J gene: TRBJ1-3; CDR3 protein: CATSRDRRGLSNTIYF; CDR3 DNA: TGTGCCACCAGCAGAGATCGAAGGGGTTTAAGTAACACCATATATTTT
D gene: TRBD2; clone size: -; V gene: TRBV7-2; J gene: TRBJ2-1; CDR3 protein: CASSQTLAGPNEQFF; CDR3 DNA: TGTGCCAGCAGCCAGACTTTAGCGGGACCCAATGAGCAGTTCTTC
D gene: -; clone size: -; V gene: TRBV7-2; J gene: TRBJ2-2; CDR3 protein: CASSSGNTGELFF; CDR3 DNA: TGTGCCAGCAGCTCAGGGAACACCGGGGAGCTGTTTTTT
D gene: TRBD2; clone size: -; V gene: TRBV19; J gene: TRBJ2-1; CDR3 protein: CASSPSGGRGQFF; CDR3 DNA: TGTGCCAGTAGTCCCAGCGGGGGAAGGGGGCAGTTCTTC
D gene: -; clone size: -; V gene: TRBV11-2; J gene: TRBJ2-4; CDR3 protein: CASSPIAKNIQYF; CDR3 DNA: TGTGCCAGCAGCCCGATAGCCAAAAACATTCAGTACTTC
D gene: TRBD1; clone size: -; V gene: TRBV10-3; J gene: TRBJ1-3; CDR3 protein: CAIKGQGDTIYF; CDR3 DNA: TGTGCCATCAAGGGACAGGGGGACACCATATATTTT
D gene: -; clone size: -; V gene: TRBV11-3; J gene: TRBJ2-3; CDR3 protein: CASRADLWDTQYF; CDR3 DNA: TGTGCCAGCAGGGCGGATTTATGGGATACGCAGTATTTT
D gene: TRBD2; clone size: -; V gene: TRBV28; J gene: TRBJ2-3; CDR3 protein: CASSLAGAGGGRSTDTQYF; CDR3 DNA: TGTGCCAGCAGTTTAGCTGGGGCCGGAGGCGGGAGGAGCACAGATACGCAGTATTTT
D gene: -; clone size: -; V gene: TRBV25-1; J gene: TRBJ1-3; CDR3 protein: CASAGRAAASGNTIYF; CDR3 DNA: TGTGCCAGCGCTGGCCGCGCGGCAGCCTCTGGAAACACCATATATTTT
D gene: -; clone size: -; V gene: TRBV9; J gene: TRBJ1-3; CDR3 protein: CASSPKAVYAGNTIYF; CDR3 DNA: TGTGCCAGCAGCCCCAAGGCGGTCTACGCTGGAAACACCATATATTTT
D gene: -; clone size: once; V gene: TRBV9; J gene: TRBJ2-2; CDR3 protein: CASSVSHTNTGELFF; CDR3 DNA: TGTGCCAGCAGCGTCTCCCACACGAACACCGGGGAGCTGTTTTTT
D gene: TRBD2; clone size: -; V gene: TRBV29-1; J gene: TRBJ2-7; CDR3 protein: CSALTSGRRYEQYF; CDR3 DNA: TGCAGCGCTCTGACTAGCGGGAGACGGTACGAGCAGTACTTC
D gene: TRBD2; clone size: -; V gene: TRBV2; J gene: TRBJ2-3; CDR3 protein: CASGTSSSGRAAGQYF; CDR3 DNA: TGTGCCAGCGGGACCTCAAGTAGCGGGAGGGCTGCTGGGCAGTATTTT
D gene: -; clone size: few; V gene: TRBV6-5; J gene: TRBJ2-7; CDR3 protein: CASSLAGREYF; CDR3 DNA: TGTGCCAGCAGCCTCGCGGGGAGAGAGTACTTC
D gene: -; clone size: few; V gene: TRBV29-1; J gene: TRBJ1-4; CDR3 protein: CSVEVIQGRSEKLFF; CDR3 DNA: TGCAGCGTTGAAGTCATTCAGGGTAGAAGTGAAAAACTGTTTTTT
D gene: -; clone size: once; V gene: TRBV5-1; J gene: TRBJ2-5; CDR3 protein: CASSSGGSRETQYF; CDR3 DNA: TGCGCCAGCAGCTCCGGGGGCAGTAGGGAGACCCAGTACTTC
D gene: TRBD1; clone size: -; V gene: TRBV5-4; J gene: TRBJ1-1; CDR3 protein: CAILIRGPNTEAFF; CDR3 DNA: TGTGCCATCCTGATTAGGGGGCCGAACACTGAAGCTTTCTTT
D gene: TRBD2; clone size: -; V gene: TRBV28; J gene: TRBJ2-5; CDR3 protein: CASTPGGTEETQYF; CDR3 DNA: TGTGCCAGCACCCCGGGGGGTACTGAAGAGACCCAGTACTTC
D gene: TRBD2; clone size: -; V gene: TRBV7-2; J gene: TRBJ2-7; CDR3 protein: CASSRGTSGSFYEQYF; CDR3 DNA: TGTGCCAGCAGCCGCGGGACTAGCGGGAGTTTCTACGAGCAGTACTTC
D gene: -; clone size: few; V gene: TRBV19; J gene: TRBJ1-2; CDR3 protein: CASIGAIGYTF; CDR3 DNA: TGTGCCAGTATTGGGGCGATCGGCTACACCTTC
D gene: TRBD2; clone size: -; V gene: TRBV28; J gene: TRBJ2-7; CDR3 protein: CASTDRENWGTSGRGHEQYF; CDR3 DNA: TGTGCCAGCACCGATAGGGAGAATTGGGGGACTAGCGGGAGGGGGCACGAGCAGTACTTC
D gene: -; clone size: -; V gene: TRBV7-9; J gene: TRBJ1-1; CDR3 protein: CASSSFKGVGTEAFF; CDR3 DNA: TGTGCCAGCAGCTCCTTTAAAGGGGTGGGCACTGAAGCTTTCTTT
D gene: -; clone size: -; V gene: TRBV11-1; J gene: TRBJ1-1; CDR3 protein: CASSFNENTEAFF; CDR3 DNA: TGTGCCAGCAGCTTCAATGAGAACACTGAAGCTTTCTTT
D gene: -; clone size: -; V gene: TRBV2; J gene: TRBJ2-7; CDR3 protein: CASSEDGLIQQYF; CDR3 DNA: TGTGCCAGCAGTGAGGACGGCTTAATTCAGCAGTACTTC
D gene: TRBD1; clone size: -; V gene: TRBV5-1; J gene: TRBJ1-1; CDR3 protein: CASSLGIYGTGNTEAFF; CDR3 DNA: TGCGCCAGCAGCTTGGGCATTTATGGGACAGGGAACACTGAAGCTTTCTTT
D gene: -; clone size: -; V gene: TRBV11-3; J gene: TRBJ2-4; CDR3 protein: CASSLGRFGGNIQYF; CDR3 DNA: TGTGCCAGCAGCTTAGGGCGGTTCGGGGGAAACATTCAGTACTTC
D gene: TRBD2; clone size: -; V gene: TRBV4-3; J gene: TRBJ2-3; CDR3 protein: CASSRGAGTSGTDTQYF; CDR3 DNA: TGCGCCAGCAGCCGGGGGGCCGGGACTAGCGGCACAGATACGCAGTATTTT
D gene: -; clone size: -; V gene: TRBV28; J gene: TRBJ2-7; CDR3 protein: CASSPPSRTYEQYF; CDR3 DNA: TGTGCCAGCAGTCCGCCGAGTAGGACCTACGAGCAGTACTTC
D gene: -; clone size: -; V gene: TRBV19; J gene: TRBJ1-1; CDR3 protein: CASSRTNMNTEAFF; CDR3 DNA: TGTGCCAGTAGCCGGACAAACATGAACACTGAAGCTTTCTTT
D gene: -; clone size: -; V gene: TRBV28; J gene: TRBJ2-3; CDR3 protein: CASSQVATTQYF; CDR3 DNA: TGTGCCAGCAGCCAAGTAGCAACTACGCAGTATTTT
D gene: TRBD1; clone size: -; V gene: TRBV11-3; J gene: TRBJ2-2; CDR3 protein: CASSLAGDSFLVGELFF; CDR3 DNA: TGTGCCAGCAGCTTAGCCGGGGACAGTTTTCTTGTCGGGGAGCTGTTTTTT
D gene: -; clone size: -; V gene: TRBV5-5; J gene: TRBJ1-5; CDR3 protein: CASTQKGPENNQPQHF; CDR3 DNA: TGTGCCAGCACCCAGAAGGGTCCAGAGAACAATCAGCCCCAGCATTTT
D gene: -; clone size: -; V gene: TRBV2; J gene: TRBJ2-3; CDR3 protein: CASGPRGGTRGTDTQYF; CDR3 DNA: TGTGCCAGCGGACCCCGGGGCGGGACCCGCGGCACAGATACGCAGTATTTT
D gene: -; clone size: -; V gene: TRBV6-5; J gene: TRBJ2-5; CDR3 protein: CASSYSMAGLETQYF; CDR3 DNA: TGTGCCAGCAGTTACTCGATGGCAGGGTTAGAGACCCAGTACTTC
D gene: -; clone size: -; V gene: TRBV2; J gene: TRBJ2-6; CDR3 protein: CASGQEASGANVLTF; CDR3 DNA: TGTGCCAGCGGTCAGGAGGCCTCTGGGGCCAACGTCCTGACTTTC
D gene: TRBD1; clone size: -; V gene: TRBV28; J gene: TRBJ2-7; CDR3 protein: CASRRTGGPYEQYF; CDR3 DNA: TGTGCCAGCAGACGGACAGGGGGTCCCTACGAGCAGTACTTC
D gene: TRBD2; clone size: -; V gene: TRBV29-1; J gene: TRBJ2-1; CDR3 protein: CSVERSGRANEQFF; CDR3 DNA: TGCAGCGTTGAACGTAGCGGGAGGGCCAATGAGCAGTTCTTC
D gene: TRBD1; clone size: few; V gene: TRBV7-2; J gene: TRBJ2-5; CDR3 protein: CASSPNPGTVGETQYF; CDR3 DNA: TGTGCCAGCAGTCCGAACCCCGGGACAGTAGGAGAGACCCAGTACTTC
D gene: -; clone size: -; V gene: TRBV7-7; J gene: TRBJ2-1; CDR3 protein: CASSLGAANNEQFF; CDR3 DNA: TGTGCCAGCAGCTTAGGGGCGGCCAACAATGAGCAGTTCTTC